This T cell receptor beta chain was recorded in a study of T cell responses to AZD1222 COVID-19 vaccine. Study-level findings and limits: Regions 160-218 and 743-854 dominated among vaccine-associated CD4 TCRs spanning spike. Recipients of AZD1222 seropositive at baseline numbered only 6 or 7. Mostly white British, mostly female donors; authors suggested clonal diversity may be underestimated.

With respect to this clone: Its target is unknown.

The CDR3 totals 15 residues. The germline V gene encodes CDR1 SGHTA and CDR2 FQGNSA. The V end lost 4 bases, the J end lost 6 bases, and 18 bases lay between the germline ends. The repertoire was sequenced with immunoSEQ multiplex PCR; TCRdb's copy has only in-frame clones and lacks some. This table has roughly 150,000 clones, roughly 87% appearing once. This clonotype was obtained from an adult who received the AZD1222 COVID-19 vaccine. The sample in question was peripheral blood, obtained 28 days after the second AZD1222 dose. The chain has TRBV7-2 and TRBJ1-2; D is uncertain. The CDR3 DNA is TGTGCCAGCAGCTCGCGACACACCCCTGGGGATGGCTACACCTTC. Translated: CASSSRHTPGDGYTF.